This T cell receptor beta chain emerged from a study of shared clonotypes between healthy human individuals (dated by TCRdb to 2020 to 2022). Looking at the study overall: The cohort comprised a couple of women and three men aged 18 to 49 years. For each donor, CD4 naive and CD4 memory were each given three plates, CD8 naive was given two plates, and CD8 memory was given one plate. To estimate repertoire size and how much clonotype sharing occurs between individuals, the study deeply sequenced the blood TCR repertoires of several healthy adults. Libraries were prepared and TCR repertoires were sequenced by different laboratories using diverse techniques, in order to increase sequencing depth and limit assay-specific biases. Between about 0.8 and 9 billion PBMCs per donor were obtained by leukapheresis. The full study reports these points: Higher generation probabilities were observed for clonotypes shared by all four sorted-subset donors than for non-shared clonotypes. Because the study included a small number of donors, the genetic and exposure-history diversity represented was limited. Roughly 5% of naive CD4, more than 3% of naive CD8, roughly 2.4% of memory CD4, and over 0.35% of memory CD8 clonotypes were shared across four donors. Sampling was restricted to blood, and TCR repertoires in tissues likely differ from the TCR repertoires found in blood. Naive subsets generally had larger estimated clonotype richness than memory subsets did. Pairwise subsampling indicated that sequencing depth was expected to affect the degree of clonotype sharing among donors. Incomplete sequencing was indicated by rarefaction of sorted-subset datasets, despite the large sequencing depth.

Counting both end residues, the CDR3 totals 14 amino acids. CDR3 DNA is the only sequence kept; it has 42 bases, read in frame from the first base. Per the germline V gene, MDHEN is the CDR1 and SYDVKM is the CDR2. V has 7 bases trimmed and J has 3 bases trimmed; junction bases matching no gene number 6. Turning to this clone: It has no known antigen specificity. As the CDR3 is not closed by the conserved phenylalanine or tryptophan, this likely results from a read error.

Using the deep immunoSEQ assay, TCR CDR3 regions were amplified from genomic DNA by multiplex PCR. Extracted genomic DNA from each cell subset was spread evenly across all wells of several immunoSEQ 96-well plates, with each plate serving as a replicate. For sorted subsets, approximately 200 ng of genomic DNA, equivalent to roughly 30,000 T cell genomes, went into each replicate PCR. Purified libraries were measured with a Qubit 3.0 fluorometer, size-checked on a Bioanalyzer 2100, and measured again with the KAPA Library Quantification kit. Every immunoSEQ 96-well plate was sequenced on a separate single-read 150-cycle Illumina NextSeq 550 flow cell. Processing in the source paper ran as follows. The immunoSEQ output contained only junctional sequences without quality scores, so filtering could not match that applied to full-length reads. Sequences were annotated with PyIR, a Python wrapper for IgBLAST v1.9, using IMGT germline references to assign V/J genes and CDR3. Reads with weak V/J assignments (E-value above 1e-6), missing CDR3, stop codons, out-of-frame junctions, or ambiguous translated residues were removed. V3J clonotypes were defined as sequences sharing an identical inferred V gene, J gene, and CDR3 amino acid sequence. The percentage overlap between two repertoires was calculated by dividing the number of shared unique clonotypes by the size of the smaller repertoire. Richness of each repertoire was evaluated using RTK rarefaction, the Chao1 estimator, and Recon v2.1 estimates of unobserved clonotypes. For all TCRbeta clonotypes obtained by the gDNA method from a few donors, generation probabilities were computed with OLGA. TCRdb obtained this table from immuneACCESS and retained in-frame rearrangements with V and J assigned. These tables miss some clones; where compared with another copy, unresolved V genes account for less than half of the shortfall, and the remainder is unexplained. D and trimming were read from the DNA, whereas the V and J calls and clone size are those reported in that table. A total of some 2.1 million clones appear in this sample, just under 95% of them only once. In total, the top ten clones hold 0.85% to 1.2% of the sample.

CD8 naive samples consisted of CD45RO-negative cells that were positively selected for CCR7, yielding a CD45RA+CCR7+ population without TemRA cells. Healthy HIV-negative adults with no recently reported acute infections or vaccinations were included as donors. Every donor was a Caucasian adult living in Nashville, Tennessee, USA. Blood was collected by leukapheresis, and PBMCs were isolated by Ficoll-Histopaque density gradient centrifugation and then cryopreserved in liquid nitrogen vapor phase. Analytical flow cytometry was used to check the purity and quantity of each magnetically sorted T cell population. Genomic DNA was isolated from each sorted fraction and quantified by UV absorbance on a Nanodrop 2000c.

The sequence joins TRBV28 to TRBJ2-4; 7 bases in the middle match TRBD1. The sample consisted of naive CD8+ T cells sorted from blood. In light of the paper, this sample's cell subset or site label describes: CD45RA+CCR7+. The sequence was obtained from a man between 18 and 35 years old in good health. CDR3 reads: CASKLRTGKNIQYL. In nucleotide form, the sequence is TGTGCCAGCAAACTTAGGACAGGCAAAAACATTCAGTACTTA.